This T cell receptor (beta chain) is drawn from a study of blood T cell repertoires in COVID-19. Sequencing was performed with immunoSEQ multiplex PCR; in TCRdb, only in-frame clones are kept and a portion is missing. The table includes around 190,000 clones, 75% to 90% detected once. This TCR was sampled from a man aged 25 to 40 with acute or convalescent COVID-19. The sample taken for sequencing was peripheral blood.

The CDR3 nucleotides are TGTGCCAGCAGCGCCACCATAGCGCGAGAGACCCAGTACTTC. Its translation: CASSATIARETQYF. The J gene is TRBJ2-5, the V gene TRBV9, with D perhaps TRBD2 (5 bases). The V gene lost 3 bases and the J gene lost 4 bases, with 13 bases spanning the gap. CDR1 is SGDLS and CDR2 is YYNGEE in the germline V gene. This CDR3 region has 14 residues.